This T cell receptor (beta chain) was recovered during a study of cytomegalovirus exposure and HLA in healthy donors. Generated by immunoSEQ multiplex PCR, the TCRdb table keeps only in-frame clones and is missing some. The sample contains about 360,000 clones, 70% to 90% of which appear only once. The sample taken for sequencing was PBMCs. This sequence originates from a woman aged 18-35 years in good health and CMV-seronegative.

The CDR3 coding sequence is TGTGCCAGCAGTCCCGGTGGGACAGGGGGAACCGGGGAGCTGTTTTTT. It encodes CASSPGGTGGTGELFF. The rearrangement joins TRBV6-6 to TRBJ2-2; 11 nucleotides match TRBD1. V lost 5 bases to trimming and J lost 5 bases; unmatched junction nucleotides: 7. The CDR3 covers 16 residues. The germline CDR1 and CDR2 sequences are MNHNY and SVGAGI (reference sequence).